These T cell receptor beta chains were read from a single sample in a study of blood T cell repertoires in COVID-19. Measured with immunoSEQ multiplex PCR; TCRdb has only the in-frame clones, and not every one. The sample carries approximately 180,000 clones, 70% to 90% recorded once. Sequencing used peripheral blood. The receptors shown here come from a man aged 55-75 years with active or convalescent COVID-19. The CDR3 runs from the conserved cysteine through the conserved F or W. Fields, in order: clone size, J gene, D gene, V gene, CDR3 DNA, CDR3 protein. D genes are given only for firm matches. Clone size is stated in some rows and not others, as once, few, many or a class when expanded.

>NA|TRBJ2-7|NA|TRBV6-5
TGTGCCAGCAGTTACGGGCGGGCCTACGAGCAGTACTTC
CASSYGRAYEQYF
>NA|TRBJ2-2|TRBD1|TRBV7-8
TGTGCCAGCAGCCCAGTGCCCCCGACAGGGTTTATTGGGGAGCTGTTTTTT
CASSPVPPTGFIGELFF
>NA|TRBJ2-3|NA|TRBV28
TGTGCCAGCACTGTCCTCCCCACAGATACGCAGTATTTT
CASTVLPTDTQYF
>NA|TRBJ1-5|TRBD1|TRBV3-1/TRBV3-2
TGTGCCAGCAGCCAAGGGGTCCCCGGGACAGTTAATCAGCCCCAGCATTTT
CASSQGVPGTVNQPQHF
>few|TRBJ2-3|TRBD2|TRBV10-3
TGTGCCATCCTAAGGACTAGCGGGGGCACAGATACGCAGTATTTT
CAILRTSGGTDTQYF
>NA|TRBJ1-6|NA|TRBV19
TGTGCCAGTAGTATAAGTTGGACGGGGGGGAATTCACCCCTCCACTTT
CASSISWTGGNSPLHF
>NA|TRBJ2-3|NA|TRBV2
TGTGCCAGTACCCGGGGCACAGATACGCAGTATTTT
CASTRGTDTQYF
>NA|TRBJ1-6|NA|TRBV3-1/TRBV3-2
TGTGCCAGCAGCCAAGATGGCGGGACTCGGTCACCCCTCCACTTT
CASSQDGGTRSPLHF
>NA|TRBJ1-6|NA|TRBV9
TGTGCCAGCAGCGTAGAGGGGGTTAATTCACCCCTCCACTTT
CASSVEGVNSPLHF
>NA|TRBJ2-3|NA|TRBV6-6
TGTGCCAGCAGTTACTCGACAACGAGCACAGATACGCAGTATTTT
CASSYSTTSTDTQYF
>few|TRBJ1-5|NA|TRBV10-3
TGTGCCATCAGTAAGACAGGAGCTAGCAATCAGCCCCAGCATTTT
CAISKTGASNQPQHF